This T cell receptor (beta chain) was obtained from a study of blood T cell repertoires in COVID-19. As for the study in general: Sample material is recorded as cDNA or gDNA derived from T cells, B-cell-depleted T cells, or PBMCs.

Per the authors' pipeline: Researchers report that nucleated cell counts were estimated from reference gene primer amplification. The protocol was immunoSEQ multiplex PCR, while the TCRdb copy is restricted to in-frame clones and leaves out a portion. V and J calls and clone size come straight from that table; D and trimming were deduced from the DNA. The data hold about 240,000 clones, with just under 85% observed a single time. CDR1 is SGHNT, CDR2 YYREEE, per germline (reference sequence). The V end lost 5 bases, the J end lost 4 bases, and 14 bases lay between the germline ends. This CDR3 contains 14 residues.

The sample comprised peripheral blood. V usage is TRBV5-4 and J usage is TRBJ2-3; D gene ambiguous. This sequence was found in a woman of 80 years or more with acute or convalescent COVID-19. The CDR3 loop is CASSLRSRSDTQYF. For the CDR3, the DNA is TGTGCCAGCAGTCTCCGCTCGAGATCAGATACGCAGTATTTT.